Below, 22 T cell receptor beta chains from the same sample are listed, as sequenced in a study of memory CD8 T cells in hepatitis C reinfection (dated by TCRdb to about 2017). This specimen's time point label, per the study, means: peak reinfection, 3 to 8 weeks after reinfection detection. Sorted cells were sequenced directly ex vivo, without in vitro expansion prior to TCR sequencing. The receptor library was made with the immunoSEQ multiplex PCR assay. TCRdb took this table from immuneACCESS and kept in-frame rearrangements with V and J called. Such tables lack part of the clones; where checked against another copy, unresolved V genes explain under half of the gap, and the rest is unexplained. Across this sample there are more than 35,000 clones, with roughly 90% seen only once. The biggest ten clones account for 1% to 1.5% of the sample. Sequencing used naive CD8+ T cells sorted from blood. This specimen's cell subset or site label, per the study, means: total naive CD8+CD45RO- T cells. The receptors here all came from a man aged 18 to 35 with hepatitis C virus infection.

The rearrangement uses TRBV7-2 and TRBJ2-1; TRBD2 matches at 9 bases. The CDR3 extends over 16 amino acids. CDR1 is SGHTA, CDR2 FQGNSA, per germline. Germline trimming cut 4 bases from V and 0 bases from J; bases unmatched to any gene: 4. The CDR3 DNA reads TGTGCCAGCAGCTCCTCGACTAGCGGCTCCTACAATGAGCAGTTCTTC. Translated: CASSSSTSGSYNEQFF.

The chain employs TRBV19 and TRBJ2-2, with 8 bases aligning to TRBD1. The CDR3 covers 12 residues. Germline V lookup: CDR1 LNHDA, CDR2 SQIVND (reference sequence). J was trimmed by 5 bases and V by 11 bases; bases with no gene match: 4. CDR3 DNA: TGTGCCGGCCGGGACAGGACCGGGGAGCTGTTTTTT. Amino acids: CAGRDRTGELFF.

The rearrangement links TRBV5-1 to TRBJ1-3; D call uncertain. Germline V CDR1 and CDR2: SGHRS, YFSETQ. The V and J ends lost 6 bases and 4 bases respectively, with 17 bases between them. The CDR3 is 15 residues long. CDR3 nucleotide sequence: TGCGCCAGCAACTCCGGAGTGGAGAGCGGAAACACCATATATTTT. Residues: CASNSGVESGNTIYF.

This clone appeared a few times. The chain employs TRBV5-1 and TRBJ2-7; 7 nucleotides match TRBD1. Germline trimming cut 2 bases from V and 3 bases from J; bases unmatched to any gene: 11. There are 16 residues in the CDR3. Germline lookup yields CDR1 SGHRS and CDR2 YFSETQ. CDR3 sequence reads: CASSFSTGALFYEQYF. The CDR3, as DNA: TGCGCCAGCAGCTTCAGTACAGGGGCCCTCTTCTACGAGCAGTACTTC.

The chain carries TRBV5-8 and TRBJ1-5, with TRBD1 identical over 9 bases. The CDR3 loop spans 17 amino acids. Unmatched junction bases numbered 10, after V lost 0 bases and J lost 6 bases. CDR1 and CDR2 (germline): SGHTS, YDEGEE. The CDR3 sequence is CASSLEGGQGLGQPQHF. CDR3 DNA: TGTGCCAGCAGCTTGGAAGGCGGACAGGGGCTCGGTCAGCCCCAGCATTTT.

V usage is TRBV6-1 and J usage is TRBJ1-1; TRBD1 might be the D (5 bases). V gave up 5 bases and J gave up 4 bases, with 14 bases separating them. The CDR3 runs to 14 residues. Germline values: CDR1 MNHNS, CDR2 SASEGT. CDR3 sequence (DNA): TGTGCCAGCAGTTTATCGACAGTAGGCACTGAAGCTTTCTTT. Protein sequence: CASSLSTVGTEAFF.

V usage is TRBV4-1 and J usage is TRBJ1-1; a weak D match, TRBD1 (6 bases). CDR3 length: 20 residues. Germline-derived CDR1 and CDR2 are MGHRA and YSYEKL. V was shortened by 4 bases and J by 0 bases, with 27 bases between the two germline ends. The CDR3 protein is CASSPGPNRAAQAVNTEAFF. CDR3 coding DNA: TGCGCCAGCAGCCCGGGACCCAACAGGGCGGCCCAGGCTGTGAACACTGAAGCTTTCTTT.

This clone was observed a few times. The chain couples TRBV6-5 to TRBJ2-3; no firm D call. The CDR3 loop spans 11 amino acids. The V and J ends lost 10 bases and 6 bases respectively, with 11 bases between them. In germline, CDR1 is MNHEY, CDR2 SVGAGI. The CDR3 sequence: CATTLRDTQYF. As DNA, the CDR3 is TGTGCCACCACCTTACGGGATACGCAGTATTTT.

The V and J genes are TRBV11-2 and TRBJ2-1; TRBD2 matches 15 bases. J lost 5 bases, V lost 5 bases, and 7 bases had no gene match. Germline CDR1 and CDR2: SGHAT and FQNNGV. The CDR3 length is 17 residues. In DNA, the CDR3 is TGTGCCAGCAGCCTTGGACTAGCGGGAGGGCGAAACAATGAGCAGTTCTTC. Translation: CASSLGLAGGRNNEQFF.

The J gene is TRBJ2-3, the V gene TRBV5-1, with D uncertain. V shed 7 bases and J shed 0 bases, with 12 bases lying between them. The CDR3 contains 14 residues. Germline CDR1 and CDR2: SGHRS and YFSETQ. CDR3 residues: CASFPDISTDTQYF. The CDR3 DNA reads as TGCGCCAGCTTCCCTGACATTAGCACAGATACGCAGTATTTT.

This chain uses TRBV4-3 with TRBJ2-2; 9 nucleotides match TRBD1. Per germline, CDR1 LGHNA and CDR2 YSLEER. The CDR3 spans 17 residues. V shed 1 base and J 4 bases; nucleotides not matched to a gene: 7. CDR3 sequence: CASSQGSSGQGTGELFF. CDR3 coding DNA: TGCGCCAGCAGCCAAGGGTCCTCGGGACAGGGCACCGGGGAGCTGTTTTTT.

The chain joins TRBV6-1 to TRBJ2-7, with D possibly TRBD1 on 5 matching bases. The CDR3 totals 12 residues. Germline CDR1 is MNHNS and CDR2 is SASEGT. The V gene lost 0 bases and the J gene lost 6 bases, with 6 bases spanning the gap. CDR3 sequence: CASSEAGPEQYV. The CDR3 DNA follows: TGTGCCAGCAGTGAAGCGGGGCCCGAGCAGTACGTC.

The count of this clone is one. The rearrangement joins TRBV28 to TRBJ2-1; 9 bases agree with TRBD2. Losses at the gene ends were 6 bases for V and 3 bases for J; bases not matched to a gene: 9. This CDR3 region has 16 residues. The germline V gene encodes CDR1 MDHEN and CDR2 SYDVKM. CDR3 in amino acids: CASRVRVAGVYNEQFF. In DNA, the CDR3 is TGTGCCAGCAGAGTCAGAGTAGCGGGAGTCTACAATGAGCAGTTCTTC.

The rearrangement uses TRBV19 and TRBJ2-1; D not resolved. V was clipped by 3 bases and J by 5 bases, with 5 bases between them. There are 12 residues in the CDR3. Germline CDR1 and CDR2: LNHDA and SQIVND (reference sequence). CDR3 sequence: CASSMANNEQFF. CDR3 nucleotides: TGTGCCAGTAGTATGGCCAACAATGAGCAGTTCTTC.

The chain joins TRBV9 to TRBJ1-1; a possible D gene is TRBD1 (5 bases). CDR1 and CDR2 from the germline V gene are SGDLS and YYNGEE. V shed 6 bases and J shed 3 bases, with 18 bases lying between them. CDR3 length equals 15 residues. This CDR3 is CASNPWGGVDTEAFF. CDR3 DNA sequence: TGTGCCAGCAATCCATGGGGGGGGGTGGACACTGAAGCTTTCTTT.

As DNA, the CDR3 is TGCGCCAGCAGTTTACATCTCACAGATACGCAGTATTTT. Translation: CASSLHLTDTQYF. This sequence joins TRBV10-1 and TRBJ2-3; D unclear. There are 13 residues in the CDR3. V gave up 5 bases and J gave up 2 bases, with 8 bases separating them. Germline V gives CDR1 WNHNN, CDR2 SYGVQD (reference sequence).

This clone has just one count. The chain links TRBV28 to TRBJ1-1; D ambiguous. Germline V gene sequence: CDR1 MDHEN, CDR2 SYDVKM. V was pared by 6 bases and J by 0 bases, with 14 bases between. This CDR3 is built from 15 residues. The CDR3, as DNA: TGTGCCAGCAGCCCTGGAGCAACTTTGAACACTGAAGCTTTCTTT. Its translation: CASSPGATLNTEAFF.

With respect to this clone: Distinct nucleotide sequences in the sample also encode this CDR3. The chain is built from TRBV29-1 and TRBJ2-1; 8 bases map to TRBD1. The CDR3 covers 15 residues. Per germline, CDR1 SQVTM and CDR2 ANQGSEA. With V trimmed by 7 bases and J by 6 bases, 14 bases remained unmatched. CDR3 in DNA: TGCAGCGCCACAGGACAGGGCCACTATTCCAATGAGCAGTTCTTC. Residues: CSATGQGHYSNEQFF.

CDR3 DNA sequence: TGTGCCAGCAGCTTACAGGGTTCGGATACGCAGTATTTT. Translation: CASSLQGSDTQYF. The chain joins TRBV13 to TRBJ2-3, with a weak D call TRBD1 (5 bases). CDR1 is PRHDT, CDR2 FYEKMQ, per germline (reference sequence). The CDR3 is 13 amino acids. V dropped 2 bases and J dropped 6 bases, with 9 bases sitting between them.

The chain carries TRBV5-4 and TRBJ1-5, with 8 bases matching TRBD1. From germline, CDR1 is SGHNT and CDR2 YYREEE (reference sequence). V dropped 0 bases and J dropped 2; count of bases not matched to a gene: 7. CDR3 length: 17 residues. The CDR3 loop is CASSLGPGGAGNQPQHF. CDR3 DNA: TGTGCCAGCAGCTTGGGGCCAGGGGGCGCAGGCAATCAGCCCCAGCATTTT.

V usage is TRBV7-9 and J usage is TRBJ1-3; the D gene is possibly TRBD1 (6 bases). This CDR3 is built from 16 residues. Trimming cost V 1 base and J 0 bases, with 10 bases left between them. The germline V gene has CDR1 SEHNR and CDR2 FQNEAQ (reference sequence). The CDR3 sequence is CASSLVDSLSGNTIYF. CDR3 in DNA: TGTGCCAGCAGCTTAGTGGACAGCCTCTCTGGAAACACCATATATTTT.

The chain has TRBV28 and TRBJ2-1; 8 nucleotides agree with TRBD2. The V and J ends lost 6 bases and 6 bases, in that order; junction bases with no gene match: 10. The CDR3 has 15 residues. Germline CDR1 MDHEN, CDR2 SYDVKM. The chain's CDR3 is CASSPRGGRSNEQFF. DNA of the CDR3: TGTGCCAGCAGCCCACGGGGGGGAAGGAGCAATGAGCAGTTCTTC.